This T cell receptor beta chain was obtained from a study of CD8+ T cells in alopecia areata. There are many counts of this clone. Other DNA variants within this sample encode the same CDR3. Trimming pared 4 bases from V and 1 base from J, leaving 4 bases between. Germline lookup yields CDR1 SQVTM and CDR2 ANQGSEA. This CDR3 comprises 11 residues. As the sequencing template, cDNA was produced by extracting RNA and reverse transcribing it. Sequencing used immunoSEQ multiplex PCR; TCRdb keeps in-frame clones, though not all of them. The data contain around 200,000 clones, roughly 65% of them seen just once; the ten biggest clones take up approximately 1.7%.

This TCR was sampled from a human donor with alopecia areata. This chain connects TRBV29-1 to TRBJ1-1; no definite D call. Sequences were derived from CD4+ T cells sorted from blood, sampled at week 0. This CDR3 reads CSVVGNTEAFF. Here the CDR3 DNA reads TGCAGCGTTGTTGGGAACACTGAAGCTTTCTTT.